This T cell receptor beta chain was obtained from a study of T-cell reconstitution after alpha-beta-depleted transplantation in children. Unique molecular identifiers were incorporated during preparation of the TCRbeta library. From the PCR reads, TCRdb called clonotypes with MiXCR, one entry per CDR3 protein. This sample has 400,000 to 500,000 distinct CDR3 sequences, with approximately 10% found just once. V was clipped by 3 bases and J by 0 bases, with 12 bases between them. The CDR3 totals 17 residues. Germline V gene sequence: CDR1 SGHTA, CDR2 FQGNSA. The chain uses TRBV7-2 and TRBJ2-6; D remains ambiguous. The sequenced sample was PBMCs from the stem cell graft donor, obtained from the stem cell graft. This receptor was taken from a human donor who donated a stem cell graft to a child with acute myeloid leukemia. DNA for the CDR3: TGTGCCAGCAGCTTCGGCTCGCTACGCTCTGGGGCCAACGTCCTGACTTTC. Amino acids: CASSFGSLRSGANVLTF.